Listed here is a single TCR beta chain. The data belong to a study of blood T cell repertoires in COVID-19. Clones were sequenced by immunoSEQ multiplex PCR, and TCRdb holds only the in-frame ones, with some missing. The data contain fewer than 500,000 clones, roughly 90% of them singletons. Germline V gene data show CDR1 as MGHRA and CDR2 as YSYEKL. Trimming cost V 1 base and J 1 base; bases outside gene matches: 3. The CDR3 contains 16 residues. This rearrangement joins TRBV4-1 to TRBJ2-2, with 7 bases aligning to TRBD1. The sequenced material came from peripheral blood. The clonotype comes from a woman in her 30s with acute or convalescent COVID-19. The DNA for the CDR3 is TGCGCCAGCAGCCAAGTGACAGGGAAGAACACCGGGGAGCTGTTTTTT. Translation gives CASSQVTGKNTGELFF.